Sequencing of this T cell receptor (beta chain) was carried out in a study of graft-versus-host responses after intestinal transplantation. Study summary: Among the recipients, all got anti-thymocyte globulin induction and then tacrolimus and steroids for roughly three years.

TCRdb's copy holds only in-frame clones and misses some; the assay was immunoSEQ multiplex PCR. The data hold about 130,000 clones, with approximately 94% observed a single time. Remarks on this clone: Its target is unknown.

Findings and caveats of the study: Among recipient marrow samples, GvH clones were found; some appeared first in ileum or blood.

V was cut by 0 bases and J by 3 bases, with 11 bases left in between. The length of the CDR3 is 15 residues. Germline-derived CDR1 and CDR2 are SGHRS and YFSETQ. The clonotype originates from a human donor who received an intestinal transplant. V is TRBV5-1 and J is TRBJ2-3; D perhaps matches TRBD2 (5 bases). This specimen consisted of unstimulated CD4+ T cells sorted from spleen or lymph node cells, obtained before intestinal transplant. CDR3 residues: CASSLVASRTDTQYF. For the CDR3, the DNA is TGCGCCAGCAGCTTGGTGGCTAGCCGAACAGATACGCAGTATTTT.